The 9 T cell receptor beta chains below come from one sample, sequenced in a study of blood T cell repertoires in COVID-19. Clones were sequenced by immunoSEQ multiplex PCR, and TCRdb holds only the in-frame ones, with some missing. Of 220,000 or so clones listed, roughly 84% were seen once; the top ten hold just under 20%. The material sequenced was peripheral blood. The receptor source for this set is a man aged 30-40 years with active or convalescent COVID-19.

The rearrangement joins TRBV4-3 to TRBJ2-2; 11 nucleotides line up with TRBD1. CDR1 and CDR2 from the germline V gene are LGHNA and YSLEER. This CDR3 spans 16 amino acids. V shed 3 bases and J 4 bases; nucleotides not matched to a gene: 4. The CDR3 region has the DNA TGCGCCAGCAGCCAGGCAGGGACAGGGGGCACCGGGGAGCTGTTTTTT. It is translated as CASSQAGTGGTGELFF.

The CDR3 sequence is CASSLGAGIQETQYF. CDR3 coding DNA: TGTGCCAGCAGCTTAGGGGCAGGGATTCAAGAGACCCAGTACTTC. The V gene is TRBV7-7, the J gene TRBJ2-5; D perhaps matches TRBD1 (5 bases). This CDR3 has 15 residues. With 1 base removed from V and 2 bases from J, the gap between germline ends came to 11 bases. The germline V gene has CDR1 SSHAT and CDR2 FNYEAQ (reference sequence).

CDR3 amino acids: CASSPTWDTQYF. The CDR3 DNA sequence: TGTGCCAGCAGCCCCACTTGGGATACGCAGTATTTT. The chain joins TRBV14 to TRBJ2-3, with no clear D. Germline-derived CDR1 and CDR2 are SGHDN and FVKESK. This CDR3 has 12 amino acids. V dropped 4 bases and J dropped 6 bases, with 8 bases sitting between them.

The chain has TRBV27 and TRBJ1-1, with a weak D call TRBD1 (6 bases). Germline lookup yields CDR1 MNHEY and CDR2 SMNVEV (reference sequence). The CDR3 runs 14 residues. Trimming removed 8 bases at V and 2 bases at J, with 15 bases between. The CDR3: CASRGGRENTEAFF. The CDR3 DNA sequence: TGTGCCAGCCGTGGGGGCCGGGAAAACACTGAAGCTTTCTTT.

The chain recombines TRBV7-2 with TRBJ1-3; D not certain. The CDR3 contains 15 residues. The germline V and J ends were trimmed by 4 bases and 2 bases, with 12 bases remaining between them. Germline CDR1 and CDR2: SGHTA and FQGNSA. CDR3: CASSSYGFAGNTIYF. The CDR3, as DNA: TGTGCCAGCAGCTCCTACGGGTTTGCTGGAAACACCATATATTTT.

The CDR3 here is CASSLQSGSSYEQYF. CDR3 DNA sequence: TGTGCCAGCAGCTTGCAAAGCGGTAGCTCCTACGAGCAGTACTTC. This rearrangement joins TRBV7-2 to TRBJ2-7, with D perhaps matching TRBD2 (5 bases). The germline gives CDR1 SGHTA, CDR2 FQGNSA. The CDR3 totals 15 residues. V was trimmed by 3 bases and J by 0 bases, leaving 12 bases between them.

Of note for this clone: At one of its ends the junction is not consistent with the germline gene, which may arise from a read error. The rearrangement joins TRBV29-1 to TRBJ2-5; 10 bases are a match to TRBD1. The CDR3 has 9 residues. Germline V lookup: CDR1 SQVTM, CDR2 ANQGSEA. The CDR3 nucleotides are TGCAGCGTCTCCGGGACAGGGGACTTC. This sequence encodes CSVSGTGDF.

This sequence joins TRBV28 and TRBJ1-2; D unresolved. Germline CDR1 reads MDHEN; CDR2 reads SYDVKM. This CDR3 spans 10 amino acids. With 8 bases removed from V and 6 bases from J, the gap between germline ends came to 7 bases. CDR3 in amino acids: CASGIHGYTF. The CDR3 nucleotides are TGTGCCAGCGGCATACATGGCTACACCTTC.

The CDR3 nucleotides read TGTGCCAGCTCACCGACAGAATATAGCAATCAGCCCCAGCATTTT. It yields the protein CASSPTEYSNQPQHF. The V and J genes are TRBV18 and TRBJ1-5, with a tentative D call TRBD1 (5 bases). The CDR3 length is 15 residues. The V end lost 3 bases, the J end lost 0 bases, and 9 bases lay between the germline ends. Germline CDR1 and CDR2: KGHSH and LQKENI.